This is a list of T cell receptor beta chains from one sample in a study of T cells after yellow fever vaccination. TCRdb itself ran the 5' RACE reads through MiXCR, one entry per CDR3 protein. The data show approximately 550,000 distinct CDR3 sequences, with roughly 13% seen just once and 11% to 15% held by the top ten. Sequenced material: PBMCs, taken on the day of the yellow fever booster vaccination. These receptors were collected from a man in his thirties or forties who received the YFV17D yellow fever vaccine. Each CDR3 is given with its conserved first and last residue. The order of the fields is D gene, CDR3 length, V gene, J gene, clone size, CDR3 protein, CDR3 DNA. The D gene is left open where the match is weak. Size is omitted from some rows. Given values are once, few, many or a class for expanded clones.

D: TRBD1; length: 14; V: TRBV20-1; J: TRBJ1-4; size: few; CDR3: CSALPGQTNEKLFF; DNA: TGCAGTGCGTTACCGGGACAGACGAATGAAAAACTGTTTTTT
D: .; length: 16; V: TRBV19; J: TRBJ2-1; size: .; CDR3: CASRPPGPAGYNEQFF; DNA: TGTGCCAGTAGACCCCCTGGACCAGCAGGCTACAATGAGCAGTTCTTC
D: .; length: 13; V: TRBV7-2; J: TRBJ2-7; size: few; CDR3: CASSPIRSYEQYF; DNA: TGTGCCAGCAGCCCGATCCGCTCCTACGAGCAGTACTTC
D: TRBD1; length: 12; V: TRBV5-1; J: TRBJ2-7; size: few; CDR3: CASSGDRNEQYF; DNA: TGCGCCAGCAGCGGGGACAGGAACGAGCAGTACTTC
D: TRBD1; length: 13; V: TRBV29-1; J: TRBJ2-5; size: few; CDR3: CSVRDSYYGTQYF; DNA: TGCAGCGTTCGGGACAGTTATTATGGGACCCAGTACTTC
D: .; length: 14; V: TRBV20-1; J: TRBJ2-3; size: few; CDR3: CSASGAGEGPTQYF; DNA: TGCAGTGCTAGCGGGGCCGGTGAGGGGCCCACGCAGTATTTT
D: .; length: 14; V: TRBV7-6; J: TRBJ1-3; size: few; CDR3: CASSFQGTGNTIYF; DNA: TGTGCCAGCAGCTTCCAGGGGACTGGAAACACCATATATTTT
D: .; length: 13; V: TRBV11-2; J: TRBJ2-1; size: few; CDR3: CASSLGLRNEQFF; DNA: TGTGCCAGCAGCCTAGGACTTAGGAATGAGCAGTTCTTC
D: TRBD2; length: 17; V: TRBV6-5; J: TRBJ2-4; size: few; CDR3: CASSYLGLADHKNIQYF; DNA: TGTGCCAGCAGTTACCTAGGACTAGCGGATCACAAAAACATTCAGTACTTC
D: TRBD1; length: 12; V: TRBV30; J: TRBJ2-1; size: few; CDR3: CASRGQVYEQFF; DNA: TGTGCCTCGAGAGGACAGGTGTATGAGCAGTTCTTC
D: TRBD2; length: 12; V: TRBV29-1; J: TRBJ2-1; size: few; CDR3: CSETLAGEEQFF; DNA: TGCAGCGAGACGTTAGCGGGAGAAGAGCAGTTCTTC
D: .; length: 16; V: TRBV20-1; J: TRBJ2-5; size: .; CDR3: CSARMRRGSSQETQYF; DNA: TGCAGTGCTAGAATGCGGCGAGGGTCCTCCCAAGAGACCCAGTACTTC
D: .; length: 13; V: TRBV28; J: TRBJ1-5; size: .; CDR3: CASRERSNQPQHF; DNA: TGTGCCAGCAGGGAGAGGAGCAATCAGCCCCAGCATTTT
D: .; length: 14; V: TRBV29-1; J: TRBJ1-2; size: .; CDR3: CSVERDVANYGYTF; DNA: TGCAGCGTTGAGAGGGATGTAGCTAACTATGGCTACACCTTC
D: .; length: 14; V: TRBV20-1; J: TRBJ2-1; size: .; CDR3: CSAPSASSYNEQFF; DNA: TGCAGTGCTCCTAGCGCAAGCTCCTACAATGAGCAGTTCTTC
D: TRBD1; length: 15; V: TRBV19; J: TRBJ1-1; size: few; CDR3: CASSIPGQGNTEAFF; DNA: TGTGCCAGTAGTATCCCGGGACAGGGCAACACTGAAGCTTTCTTT
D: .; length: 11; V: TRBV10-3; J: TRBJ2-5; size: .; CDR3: CAIGRAETQYF; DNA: TGTGCCATCGGCAGGGCGGAGACCCAGTACTTC
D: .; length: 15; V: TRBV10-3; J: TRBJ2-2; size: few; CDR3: CAISESTANTGELFF; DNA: TGTGCCATCAGTGAGTCGACGGCGAACACCGGGGAGCTGTTTTTT
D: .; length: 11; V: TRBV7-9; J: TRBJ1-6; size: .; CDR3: CASSHGLHLHF; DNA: TGTGCCAGCAGCCACGGCCTTCACCTCCACTTT
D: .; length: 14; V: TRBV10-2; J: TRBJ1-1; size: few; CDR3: CASSGDRRDTEAFF; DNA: TGCGCCAGCAGTGGCGACAGGAGGGACACTGAAGCTTTCTTT
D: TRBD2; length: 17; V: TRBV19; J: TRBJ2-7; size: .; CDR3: CASSILPIEREHDEQYF; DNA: TGTGCCAGTAGTATTTTACCTATTGAGCGGGAGCACGACGAGCAGTACTTC
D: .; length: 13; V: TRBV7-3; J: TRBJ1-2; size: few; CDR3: CASSLDSREGYTF; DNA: TGTGCCAGCAGCTTAGACTCCCGGGAAGGCTACACCTTC
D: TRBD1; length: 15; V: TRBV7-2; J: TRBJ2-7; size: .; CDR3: CASSFGGQGRGEQYF; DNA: TGTGCCAGCAGCTTCGGGGGACAGGGGCGAGGCGAGCAGTACTTC
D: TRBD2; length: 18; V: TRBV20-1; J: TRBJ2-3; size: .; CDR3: CSALEPGLAGGGADTQYF; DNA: TGCAGTGCTTTGGAACCGGGACTAGCGGGAGGGGGGGCAGATACGCAGTATTTT
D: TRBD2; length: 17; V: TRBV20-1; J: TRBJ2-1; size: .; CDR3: CSARDSAAGELHNEQFF; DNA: TGCAGTGCTAGAGATTCGGCTGCGGGGGAACTACACAATGAGCAGTTCTTC
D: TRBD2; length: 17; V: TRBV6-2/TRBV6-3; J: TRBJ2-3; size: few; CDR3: CASSYPGLADHTDTQYF; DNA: TGTGCCAGCAGTTACCCCGGTCTAGCGGACCACACAGATACGCAGTATTTT
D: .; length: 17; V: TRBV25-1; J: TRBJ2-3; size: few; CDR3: CASSERGTRPSTDTQYF; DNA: TGTGCCAGCAGTGAAAGGGGGACCAGACCTAGCACAGATACGCAGTATTTT
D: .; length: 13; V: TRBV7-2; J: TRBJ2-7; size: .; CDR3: CASSLGPYYEQYF; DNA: TGTGCCAGCAGCCTCGGACCGTACTACGAGCAGTACTTC
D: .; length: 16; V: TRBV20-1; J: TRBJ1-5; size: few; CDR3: CSAREEGVIGNQPQHF; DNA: TGCAGTGCTAGAGAAGAGGGGGTGATTGGCAATCAGCCCCAGCATTTT
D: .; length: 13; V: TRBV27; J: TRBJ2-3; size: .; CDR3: CASNVGGTDTQYF; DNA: TGTGCCAGCAACGTCGGGGGAACAGATACGCAGTATTTT
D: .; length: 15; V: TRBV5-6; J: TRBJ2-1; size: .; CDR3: CASTRVSLSYNEQFF; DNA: TGTGCCAGCACCCGAGTCTCCCTCTCCTACAATGAGCAGTTCTTC
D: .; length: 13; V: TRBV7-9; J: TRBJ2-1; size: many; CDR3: CASSEGPPHEQFF; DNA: TGTGCCAGCAGCGAGGGACCACCCCATGAGCAGTTCTTC
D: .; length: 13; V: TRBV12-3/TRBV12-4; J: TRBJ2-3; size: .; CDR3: CASRDGTPDTQYF; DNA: TGTGCCAGCAGAGATGGGACTCCAGATACGCAGTATTTT
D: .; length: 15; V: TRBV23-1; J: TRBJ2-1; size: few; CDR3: CASSQERKNYNEQFF; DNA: TGCGCCAGCAGTCAAGAACGGAAAAACTACAATGAGCAGTTCTTC
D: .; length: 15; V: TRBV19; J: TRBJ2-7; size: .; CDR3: CASSIAGRPFYEQYF; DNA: TGTGCCAGTAGTATAGCAGGCCGACCCTTCTACGAGCAGTACTTC
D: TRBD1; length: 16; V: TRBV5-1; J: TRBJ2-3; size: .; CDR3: CASSLETGGITDTQYF; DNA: TGCGCCAGCAGCTTGGAGACAGGGGGCATCACAGATACGCAGTATTTT
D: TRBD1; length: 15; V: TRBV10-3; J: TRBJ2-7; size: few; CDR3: CAISTVTGGAGEQYF; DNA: TGTGCCATCAGTACTGTCACAGGGGGCGCGGGGGAGCAGTACTTC
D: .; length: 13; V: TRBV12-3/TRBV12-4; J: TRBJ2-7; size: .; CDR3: CASRTGPPYEQYF; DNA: TGTGCCAGCAGGACAGGTCCTCCCTACGAGCAGTACTTC
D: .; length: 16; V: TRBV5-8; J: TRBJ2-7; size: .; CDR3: CASSYAGGTYIYEQYF; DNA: TGTGCCAGCAGCTACGCTGGGGGCACCTACATCTACGAGCAGTACTTC
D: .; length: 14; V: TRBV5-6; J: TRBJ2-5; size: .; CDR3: CASSPAGNQETQYF; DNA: TGTGCCAGCAGCCCCGCAGGGAACCAAGAGACCCAGTACTTC
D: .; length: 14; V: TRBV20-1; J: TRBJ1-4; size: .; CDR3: CSASSGGGNEKLFF; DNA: TGCAGTGCTAGTAGCGGGGGAGGTAATGAAAAACTGTTTTTT
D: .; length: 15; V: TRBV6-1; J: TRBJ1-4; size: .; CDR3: CASRWEHGSGEKLFF; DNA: TGTGCCAGCAGGTGGGAGCACGGGTCCGGTGAAAAACTGTTTTTT
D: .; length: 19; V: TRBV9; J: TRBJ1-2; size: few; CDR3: CASSALLSVGAGTSYGYTF; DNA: TGTGCCAGCAGCGCCCTCCTGAGTGTGGGGGCAGGGACAAGCTATGGCTACACCTTC
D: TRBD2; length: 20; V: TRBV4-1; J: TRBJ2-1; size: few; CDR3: CASSQGWGTSGRKIDNEQFF; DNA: TGCGCCAGCAGCCAAGGGTGGGGAACTAGCGGGAGAAAGATCGACAATGAGCAGTTCTTC
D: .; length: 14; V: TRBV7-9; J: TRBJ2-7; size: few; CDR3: CASSLVSGPHEQYF; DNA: TGTGCCAGCAGCTTAGTTTCAGGGCCCCACGAGCAGTACTTC
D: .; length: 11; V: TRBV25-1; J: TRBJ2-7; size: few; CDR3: CASTNGNEQYF; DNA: TGTGCCAGCACCAACGGGAACGAGCAGTACTTC
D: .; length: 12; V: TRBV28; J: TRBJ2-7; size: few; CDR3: CASSFSRYEQYF; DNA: TGTGCCAGCAGTTTTTCCCGGTACGAGCAGTACTTC
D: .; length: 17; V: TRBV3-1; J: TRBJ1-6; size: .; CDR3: CASSQARRWAINSPLHF; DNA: TGTGCCAGCAGCCAAGCCCGTAGGTGGGCAATCAATTCACCCCTCCACTTT
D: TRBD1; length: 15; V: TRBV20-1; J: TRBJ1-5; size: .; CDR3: CSARGQGYSNQPQHF; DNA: TGCAGTGCTAGGGGACAGGGGTATAGCAATCAGCCCCAGCATTTT